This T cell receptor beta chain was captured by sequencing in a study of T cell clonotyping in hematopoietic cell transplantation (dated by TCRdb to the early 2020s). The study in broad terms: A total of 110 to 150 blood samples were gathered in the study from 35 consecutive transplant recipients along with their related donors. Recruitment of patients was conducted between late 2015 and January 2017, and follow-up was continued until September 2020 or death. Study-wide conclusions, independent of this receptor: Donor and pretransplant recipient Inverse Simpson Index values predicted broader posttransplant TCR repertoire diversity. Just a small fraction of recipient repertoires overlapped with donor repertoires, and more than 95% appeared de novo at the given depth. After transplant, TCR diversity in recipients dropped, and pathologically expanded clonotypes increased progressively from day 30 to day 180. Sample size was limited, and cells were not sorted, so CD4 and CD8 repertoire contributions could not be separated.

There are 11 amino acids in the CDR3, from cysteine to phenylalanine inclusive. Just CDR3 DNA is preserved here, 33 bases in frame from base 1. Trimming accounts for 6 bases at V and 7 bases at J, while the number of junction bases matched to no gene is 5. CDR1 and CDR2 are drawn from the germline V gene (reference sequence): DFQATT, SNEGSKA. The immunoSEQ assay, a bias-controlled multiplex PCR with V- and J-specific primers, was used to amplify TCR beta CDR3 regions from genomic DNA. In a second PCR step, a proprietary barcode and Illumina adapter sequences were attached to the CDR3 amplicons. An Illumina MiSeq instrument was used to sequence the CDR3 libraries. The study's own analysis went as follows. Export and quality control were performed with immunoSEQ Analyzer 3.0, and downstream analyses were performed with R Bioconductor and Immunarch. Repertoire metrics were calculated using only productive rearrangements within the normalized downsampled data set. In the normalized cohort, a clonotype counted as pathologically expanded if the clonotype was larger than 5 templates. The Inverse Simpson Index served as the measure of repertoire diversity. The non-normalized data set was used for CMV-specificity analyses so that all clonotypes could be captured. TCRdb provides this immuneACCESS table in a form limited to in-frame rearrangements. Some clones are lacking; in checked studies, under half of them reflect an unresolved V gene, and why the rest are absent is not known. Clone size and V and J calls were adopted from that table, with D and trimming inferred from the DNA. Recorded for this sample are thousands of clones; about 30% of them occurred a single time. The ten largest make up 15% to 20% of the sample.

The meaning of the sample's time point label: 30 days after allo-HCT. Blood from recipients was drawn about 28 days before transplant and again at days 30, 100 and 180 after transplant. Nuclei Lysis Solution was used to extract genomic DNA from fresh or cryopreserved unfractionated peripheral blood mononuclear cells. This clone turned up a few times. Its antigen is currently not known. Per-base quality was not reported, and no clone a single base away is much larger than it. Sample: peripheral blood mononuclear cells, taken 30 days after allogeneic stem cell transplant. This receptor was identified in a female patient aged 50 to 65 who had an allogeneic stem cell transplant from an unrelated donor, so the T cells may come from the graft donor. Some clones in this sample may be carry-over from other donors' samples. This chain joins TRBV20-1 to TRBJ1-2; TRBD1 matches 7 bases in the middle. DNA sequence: TGCAGTGCCCCAGGGGGTTCTGGCTACACCTTC. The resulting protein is CSAPGGSGYTF.